The source of this T cell receptor beta chain is a study of blood T cell repertoires in COVID-19. The data were produced by immunoSEQ multiplex PCR, yet TCRdb's version contains in-frame clones alone and is incomplete. The data hold 250,000 to 350,000 clones, with 70% to 90% observed a single time. Germline V gene sequence: CDR1 SNHLY, CDR2 FYNNEI. The V end lost 5 bases, the J end lost 3 bases, and 8 bases lay between the germline ends. CDR3 length: 13 amino acids. The chain combines TRBV2 with TRBJ1-5; D uncertain. Sequencing input: peripheral blood. This clonotype originated in a man younger than 35 with active or convalescent COVID-19. CDR3 nucleotides: TGTGCCAGCAGTAGAGAGCTCAATCAGCCCCAGCATTTT. It specifies CASSRELNQPQHF.